This entry describes one T cell receptor (beta chain). Authors' analysis steps: Reference gene primers were amplified, and this amplification served to estimate nucleated cell counts. Profiled with immunoSEQ multiplex PCR; TCRdb holds only in-frame clones, not every one. The D gene and trimming were derived from the DNA, and the V and J assignments and clone size from that table. The table lists about 1,300 clones, about 94% of them singletons, with 2% to 2.5% in the top ten. V was pared by 5 bases and J by 4 bases, with 11 bases between. The CDR3 sequence is 13 residues long. The sample originates from a study of blood T cell repertoires in COVID-19.

Sequenced material: peripheral blood. This sequence joins TRBV12-3 or TRBV12-4 and TRBJ1-2; D is ambiguous. This sequence was found in a human donor in a cohort sampled during active COVID-19. CDR3 DNA sequence: TGTGCCAGCAGTCATAGCGTTTCCTATGGCTACACCTTC. Protein: CASSHSVSYGYTF.